A selection of T cell receptor beta chains follows, all from one sample in a study of CD8 T cells in ankylosing spondylitis. TCRdb passed the 5' RACE reads through MiXCR, listing each CDR3 protein once. The data contain a few hundred thousand distinct CDR3 sequences, approximately 10% of them singletons. Sequenced sample: blood, either unsorted or a sorted T cell fraction (not recorded which). The receptors shown here come from a male donor with ankylosing spondylitis or in good health (not recorded which). Each CDR3 is given with its conserved first and last residue. D genes are given only for firm matches. Size is omitted from some rows. Given values are once, few, many or a class for expanded clones.

>-|13|-|TRBV20-1|TRBJ2-7
CSAREGSAGEQYF
TGCAGTGCTAGAGAGGGTTCGGCGGGCGAGCAGTACTTC
>TRBD2|14|many|TRBV20-1|TRBJ2-7
CSAKKAGGFYEQYF
TGCAGTGCAAAGAAGGCGGGGGGGTTCTACGAGCAGTACTTC
>-|11|many|TRBV7-2|TRBJ2-3
CASSAGQQRNF
TGTGCCAGCAGCGCGGGACAGCAAAGAAATTTT
>TRBD2|16|many|TRBV7-9|TRBJ2-3
CASSQPSSGGAGTQYF
TGTGCCAGCAGCCAGCCCTCTAGCGGGGGGGCCGGAACGCAGTATTTT
>-|13|many|TRBV12-3/TRBV12-4|TRBJ2-5
CASKTTGSETQYF
TGTGCCAGCAAAACTACGGGTTCTGAGACCCAGTACTTC
>TRBD2|16|many|TRBV20-1|TRBJ2-5
CSALLTSGGAKETQYF
TGCAGTGCCCTCCTGACTAGCGGGGGGGCCAAAGAGACCCAGTACTTC
>TRBD1|13|many|TRBV7-6|TRBJ1-4
CASGTAPNEKLFF
TGTGCCAGCGGGACAGCACCTAATGAAAAACTGTTTTTT
>TRBD1|14|many|TRBV12-3/TRBV12-4|TRBJ2-7
CASSGTDRGGEQYF
TGTGCCAGCAGTGGGACGGACAGGGGTGGCGAGCAGTACTTC
>-|12|few|TRBV12-3/TRBV12-4|TRBJ1-5
CASSFPGEPQHF
TGTGCCAGCAGTTTCCCAGGGGAGCCCCAGCATTTT
>-|13|many|TRBV5-6|TRBJ2-1
CASSFQAYNEQFF
TGTGCCAGCAGCTTCCAGGCCTACAATGAGCAGTTCTTC
>-|15|many|TRBV3-1|TRBJ2-1
CASSQASIDFNEQFF
TGTGCCAGCAGCCAAGCAAGTATCGACTTCAATGAGCAGTTCTTC
>TRBD1|13|-|TRBV7-2|TRBJ1-1
CASSQDRVSEAFF
TGTGCCAGCAGCCAGGACAGGGTCTCTGAAGCTTTCTTT
>TRBD1|14|few|TRBV12-3/TRBV12-4|TRBJ1-2
CASRPGGAYGGYTF
TGTGCCAGCAGACCAGGGGGCGCTTATGGTGGCTACACCTTC
>TRBD1|15|many|TRBV12-3/TRBV12-4|TRBJ2-5
CASSFGQGFSETQYF
TGTGCCAGCAGTTTTGGACAGGGATTTTCAGAGACCCAGTACTTC
>-|14|few|TRBV12-3/TRBV12-4|TRBJ2-2
CASSLRSRPPELFF
TGTGCCAGCAGTTTACGATCTCGACCCCCGGAGCTGTTTTTT
>-|15|-|TRBV18|TRBJ1-1
CASSPPVQSNTEAFF
TGTGCCAGCTCACCACCCGTACAGAGTAACACTGAAGCTTTCTTT